This TCR beta chain came from a study of PD-L1 blockade in urothelial cancer. Across the whole study: Patients went on atezolizumab in about 2014, receiving 1,200 mg intravenously every 3 weeks.

Metastatic or locally advanced urothelial carcinoma was present in the patients. Anywhere from 1 to 8 samples came from each patient, spanning pretreatment and on-treatment. Germline V CDR1 and CDR2: SGHTA, FQGNSA. The CDR3 spans 15 residues. Trimming at V came to 6 bases and at J to 2 bases, leaving 4 bases not matched to a gene. TCRdb keeps only in-frame clones here, not all; method: immunoSEQ multiplex PCR. Found here are under 45,000 clones, 82% of them singletons; the top ten hold roughly 18%. Sequenced here: PBMCs, sampled around atezolizumab (anti-PD-L1) treatment. The receptor was derived from a man aged 60-69 years with urothelial cancer. The rearrangement links TRBV7-2 to TRBJ2-7; TRBD2 matches 13 bases. The CDR3, as DNA: TGTGCCAGCAGTTACGGACTAGCGGGGGCCTACGAGCAGTACTTC. This gives the protein CASSYGLAGAYEQYF.